These 15 T cell receptor beta chains were sequenced from one sample in a study of shared clonotypes between healthy human individuals. Produced via immunoSEQ multiplex PCR; TCRdb's table is partial and in-frame only. The data contain under 600,000 clones, 95% to 96% of them singletons. Sequencing was done on a sample of naive CD4+ T cells sorted from blood. Specified subset: CD45RA+ positively selected. The source is a woman in her twenties or thirties in good health.

This chain joins TRBV5-1 and TRBJ2-4; 8 nucleotides line up with TRBD2. V was pared by 3 bases and J by 6 bases, with 11 bases of the junction left unmatched. The CDR3 sequence is 16 residues long. The germline V gene encodes CDR1 SGHRS and CDR2 YFSETQ. The CDR3, as DNA: TGCGCCAGCAGCTCGAGCGGGAGTCCCGGGAGAAACATTCAGTACTTC. Amino acid sequence: CASSSSGSPGRNIQYF.

The genes are TRBV27 and TRBJ2-1, with 9 bases identical to TRBD2. Germline V gene sequence: CDR1 MNHEY, CDR2 SMNVEV (reference sequence). This CDR3 is 16 amino acids long. The junction had 10 bases not matched to a gene; V was cut back by 6 bases and J by 4 bases. CDR3 sequence (DNA): TGTGCCAGCAGCTCGGGGGGACTAGCTGGTTACAATGAGCAGTTCTTC. This gives the protein CASSSGGLAGYNEQFF.

The chain combines TRBV28 with TRBJ1-1; possibly TRBD1 for D (5 bases). V was shortened by 6 bases and J by 1 base, with 21 bases between the two germline ends. Germline V CDR1 and CDR2: MDHEN, SYDVKM. This CDR3 has 17 amino acids. The CDR3 loop is CASSDQGRGFSNTEAFF. Written as DNA, the CDR3 is TGTGCCAGCAGCGATCAAGGGCGGGGGTTCTCGAACACTGAAGCTTTCTTT.

V usage is TRBV7-9 and J usage is TRBJ2-7; no reliable D call. Germline CDR1 is SEHNR and CDR2 is FQNEAQ (reference sequence). Trimming cost V 5 bases and J 3 bases, with 5 bases left between them. This CDR3 comprises 11 residues. CDR3 coding DNA: TGTGCCAGCAGCCCTGTCTACGAGCAGTACTTC. Amino acids: CASSPVYEQYF.

The chain is built from TRBV20-1 and TRBJ2-7, with TRBD2 as a possible D gene (6 bases). CDR3 size: 11 residues. The V gene's germline CDR1 is DFQATT and CDR2 SNEGSKA (reference sequence). V shed 6 bases and J shed 6 bases, with 12 bases lying between them. In DNA form, the CDR3 reads TGCAGTGCCCTTGGGGGGTTCGAGCAGTACTTC. This translates into CSALGGFEQYF.

The CDR3 DNA reads as TGTGCCAGTAGTATCAGACTAGCGAGAATACAAGAGACCCAGTACTTC. This translates into CASSIRLARIQETQYF. V gene TRBV19 combines with J gene TRBJ2-5; 8 bases fit TRBD2. J gave up 2 bases and V 3 bases, and 8 bases lay outside the gene matches. The CDR3 has 16 amino acids. CDR1 is LNHDA, CDR2 SQIVND, per germline (reference sequence).

This chain joins TRBV19 and TRBJ2-3, with D perhaps matching TRBD1 (5 bases). The CDR3 runs to 14 residues. Germline CDR1 reads LNHDA; CDR2 reads SQIVND (reference sequence). Deletions cut 3 bases from V and 3 bases from J, with 10 bases between. CDR3 DNA sequence: TGTGCCAGTAGTATTCTGGCAGGGACAGATACGCAGTATTTT. Amino acid sequence: CASSILAGTDTQYF. The full variable domain, its missing parts supplied by reference TRBV19 and TRBJ2-3, is DGGITQSPKYLFRKEGQNVTLSCEQNLNHDAMYWYRQDPGQGLRLIYYSQIVNDFQKGDIAEGYSVSREKKESFPLTVTSAQKNPTAFYLCASSILAGTDTQYFGPGTRLTVL.

The chain couples TRBV13 to TRBJ2-7, with a possible D match to TRBD2 (5 bases). The germline CDR1 and CDR2 sequences are PRHDT and FYEKMQ (reference sequence). The CDR3 spans 18 residues. V was trimmed by 2 bases and J by 1 base, leaving 21 bases between them. The chain's CDR3 is CASSLWVRRTPYSYEQYF. As DNA, the CDR3 is TGTGCCAGCAGCTTATGGGTCAGGAGGACGCCCTATTCCTACGAGCAGTACTTC.

V usage is TRBV19 and J usage is TRBJ1-5; D is unresolved. This CDR3 spans 14 amino acids. V lost 3 bases to trimming and J lost 7 bases, with 13 bases between them. From germline, CDR1 is LNHDA and CDR2 SQIVND (reference sequence). The CDR3 is CASSMGPERQPQHF. The CDR3 DNA reads TGTGCCAGTAGTATGGGTCCGGAGAGACAGCCCCAGCATTTT.

The CDR3 DNA follows: TGTGCCAGCAGTGGCCGGGAGGGCCGGGGGGAGACCCAGTACTTC. Protein product: CASSGREGRGETQYF. This rearrangement joins TRBV2 to TRBJ2-5; 8 bases agree with TRBD2. In germline, CDR1 is SNHLY, CDR2 FYNNEI. The V and J ends lost 4 bases and 5 bases, in that order; junction bases with no gene match: 9. The CDR3 sequence is 15 residues long.

The chain employs TRBV19 and TRBJ1-4, with no clear D. The CDR3 extends over 16 amino acids. Trimming left V 6 bases short and J 0 bases short, with 14 bases between. Germline values: CDR1 LNHDA, CDR2 SQIVND (reference sequence). Written as DNA, the CDR3 is TGTGCCAGTAGAGGGCCCCTGGTCCCAACTAATGAAAAACTGTTTTTT. Residues: CASRGPLVPTNEKLFF. The variable domain in full, completed from reference TRBV19 and TRBJ1-4, reads DGGITQSPKYLFRKEGQNVTLSCEQNLNHDAMYWYRQDPGQGLRLIYYSQIVNDFQKGDIAEGYSVSREKKESFPLTVTSAQKNPTAFYLCASRGPLVPTNEKLFFGSGTQLSVL.

The V gene is TRBV21-1, the J gene TRBJ1-2. TRBV21-1 is a known pseudogene. The CDR3 extends over 12 amino acids. CDR3 amino acids: CASSPFSYGYTF. The CDR3 DNA follows: TGTGCCAGCAGCCCTTTCTCCTATGGCTACACCTTC.

A note on this clone: The same CDR3 is also encoded by other DNA sequences in this sample. The rearrangement joins TRBV6-5 to TRBJ2-7, with D maybe TRBD1 (6 bases). Looked up from germline, CDR1 is MNHEY and CDR2 is SVGAGI. V lost 2 bases, J lost 2 bases, and 7 bases lay in between. The CDR3 sequence is 13 residues long. The CDR3 DNA reads TGTGCCAGCAGTTACGAGGGGGCCTACGAGCAGTACTTC. Its protein product is CASSYEGAYEQYF.

The rearrangement uses TRBV19 and TRBJ2-3; 7 bases are shared with TRBD2. The V segment lost 4 bases and the J segment 4 bases; nucleotides outside the gene matches: 14. This CDR3 region has 17 residues. Germline lookup yields CDR1 LNHDA and CDR2 SQIVND (reference sequence). The CDR3 region has the DNA TGTGCCAGTAGTACGATAGCGGGTCTTAATAGCGCAGATACGCAGTATTTT. It encodes CASSTIAGLNSADTQYF.

The chain combines TRBV11-2 with TRBJ2-2; D tentatively reads TRBD1 or TRBD2 (5 bases each). The CDR3 is 17 amino acids. Deletions cut 5 bases from V and 0 bases from J, with 16 bases between. Germline V CDR1 and CDR2: SGHAT, FQNNGV. DNA of the CDR3: TGTGCCAGCAGCCGGATCCGGGGCCAGCCGAACACCGGGGAGCTGTTTTTT. Protein sequence: CASSRIRGQPNTGELFF.